Each of the 15 T cell receptor beta chains below was sequenced from the same sample in a study of cytomegalovirus exposure and HLA in healthy donors. Primers included in the PCR were 60 Vbeta and 13 Jbeta primers. This table comes from immunoSEQ multiplex PCR, and its TCRdb copy is limited to in-frame clones, with some not included. This sample has 200,000 to 250,000 clones; 60% to 85% occur once, and the top ten carry roughly a sixth. Sequencing was carried out using PBMCs. These TCRs come from a man aged 35 to 55 in good health and CMV-seronegative.

The chain joins TRBV5-6 to TRBJ1-1; D is unclear. Trimming took off 4 bases at V and 0 bases at J, with 13 bases between the two ends. The germline V gene encodes CDR1 SGHDT and CDR2 YYEEEE. The CDR3 is made up of 15 amino acids. CDR3 in DNA: TGTGCCAGCAGCCGGAGGGCCAGCCTGAACACTGAAGCTTTCTTT. Translation gives CASSRRASLNTEAFF. Based on the CDR3 plus reference TRBV5-6 and TRBJ1-1, the full variable domain is DAGVTQSPTHLIKTRGQQVTLRCSPKSGHDTVSWYQQALGQGPQFIFQYYEEEERQRGNFPDRFSGHQFPNYSSELNVNALLLGDSALYLCASSRRASLNTEAFFGQGTRLTVV.

This clone was detected only a few times. The chain uses TRBV9 and TRBJ2-1, with D possibly TRBD2 on 6 matching bases. CDR3 length: 14 residues. The V gene lost 2 bases and the J gene lost 2 bases, with 8 bases spanning the gap. Germline-derived CDR1 and CDR2 are SGDLS and YYNGEE. The CDR3 nucleotides read TGTGCCAGCAGCGTGGGCGGGGCCTACAATGAGCAGTTCTTC. Translated: CASSVGGAYNEQFF.

CDR3: CASSYRLAGNTGELFF. The CDR3 nucleotides read TGTGCCAGCAGTTACAGACTAGCGGGGAACACCGGGGAGCTGTTTTTT. The chain uses TRBV6-6 and TRBJ2-2; 10 bases fit TRBD2. Germline assignment: CDR1 MNHNY and CDR2 SVGAGI (reference sequence). There are 16 residues in the CDR3. The J segment lost 1 base and the V segment lost 2 bases, leaving 1 base of the junction unmatched.

This sequence joins TRBV5-5 and TRBJ1-4, with TRBD1 matching over 10 bases. Trimming at V came to 5 bases and at J to 3 bases, leaving 7 bases not matched to a gene. The length of the CDR3 is 16 residues. Germline V gives CDR1 SGHKS, CDR2 YYEKEE (reference sequence). The CDR3 bases are TGTGCCAGCAGAGAGGGACAGGGGTCGCCTAATGAAAAACTGTTTTTT. Its translation is CASREGQGSPNEKLFF.

The chain couples TRBV30 to TRBJ2-1; D is undetermined. The CDR3 extends over 12 amino acids. V shed 3 bases and J shed 9 bases, with 12 bases lying between them. CDR1 GTSNPN and CDR2 SVGIG come from the germline V gene (reference sequence). As DNA, the CDR3 is TGTGCCTGGAGGAAGCTATCGGGTGAGCAGTTCTTC. Protein sequence: CAWRKLSGEQFF.

The chain employs TRBV28 and TRBJ1-6; D not certain. The V end lost 2 bases, the J end lost 8 bases, and 10 bases lay between the germline ends. CDR1 is MDHEN, CDR2 SYDVKM, per germline. CDR3 length equals 14 residues. CDR3 nucleotides: TGTGCCAGCAGTTTAAACACTAACTATTCACCCCTCCACTTT. Its translation: CASSLNTNYSPLHF.

V gene TRBV2 combines with J gene TRBJ2-7; TRBD1 agrees at 9 bases. CDR1 SNHLY and CDR2 FYNNEI come from the germline V gene. The CDR3 extends over 14 amino acids. V was pared by 6 bases and J by 2 bases, with 5 bases of the junction left unmatched. The CDR3 DNA reads as TGTGCCAGCAGCACGGGACAGGGAGCCTACGAGCAGTACTTC. Translating gives CASSTGQGAYEQYF.

In this sample, this clone turned up a few times. The V gene is TRBV27, the J gene TRBJ2-5, with D hard to call. Germline CDR1 MNHEY, CDR2 SMNVEV (reference sequence). The CDR3 is 11 residues long. Trimming cost V 8 bases and J 7 bases, with 11 bases left between them. The CDR3 reads CASSQEGTQYF. The CDR3 DNA reads as TGTGCCAGCTCCCAGGAAGGGACCCAGTACTTC.

The chain employs TRBV10-3 and TRBJ2-7, with D possibly matching TRBD2 (7 bases). V lost 3 bases to trimming and J lost 7 bases, with 10 bases between them. CDR3 length: 12 residues. Germline values: CDR1 ENHRY, CDR2 SYGVKD. The CDR3 DNA reads as TGTGCCATCAGTGAAGGGGGGGAAGAGCAGTACTTC. This codes for CAISEGGEEQYF.

This rearrangement joins TRBV27 to TRBJ1-2, with TRBD1 as a possible D gene (5 bases). From germline, CDR1 is MNHEY and CDR2 SMNVEV (reference sequence). Deletions cut 4 bases from V and 0 bases from J, with 12 bases between. The CDR3 sequence is 15 residues long. Here the CDR3 reads CASSSPGGANYGYTF. Here the CDR3 DNA reads TGTGCCAGCAGTTCTCCGGGAGGGGCTAACTATGGCTACACCTTC.

This chain joins TRBV27 and TRBJ1-3; 7 bases fit TRBD1. Trimming cost V 6 bases and J 2 bases; bases outside gene matches: 1. The CDR3 has 13 amino acids. Germline V gene lookup returns CDR1 MNHEY and CDR2 SMNVEV (reference sequence). The CDR3 DNA reads TGTGCCAGCAGCGGGACAGCTGGAAACACCATATATTTT. Residues: CASSGTAGNTIYF.

The chain joins TRBV5-1 to TRBJ2-5; 9 nucleotides line up with TRBD1. V shed 4 bases and J 5 bases; nucleotides not matched to a gene: 9. Germline V gene data show CDR1 as SGHRS and CDR2 as YFSETQ. The CDR3 loop spans 15 amino acids. This chain's CDR3 is CASSPAGTGRETQYF. For the CDR3, the DNA is TGCGCCAGCAGCCCGGCCGGGACAGGGCGTGAGACCCAGTACTTC.

The chain carries TRBV18 and TRBJ1-4; 7 bases map to TRBD1. The CDR3 runs to 17 residues. Trimming at V came to 5 bases and at J to 3 bases, leaving 12 bases not matched to a gene. Germline V CDR1 and CDR2: KGHSH, LQKENI. The CDR3 bases are TGTGCCAGCTCAGAACAGGGGCGCCTCGGGGCTAATGAAAAACTGTTTTTT. It codes for CASSEQGRLGANEKLFF. Full variable domain (rest looked up from reference TRBV18 and TRBJ1-4): NAGVMQNPRHLVRRRGQEARLRCSPMKGHSHVYWYRQLPEEGLKFMVYLQKENIIDESGMPKERFSAEFPKEGPSILRIQQVVRGDSAAYFCASSEQGRLGANEKLFFGSGTQLSVL.

This chain links TRBV7-6 with TRBJ1-5; perhaps TRBD1 as D (6 bases). This CDR3 has 15 amino acids. The ends were cut back, 5 bases at V and 0 bases at J, with 11 bases in the middle. CDR1 is SGHVS and CDR2 is FNYEAQ in the germline V gene. The CDR3 DNA reads TGTGCCAGCAGCCCGGACAGAATTAGCAATCAGCCCCAGCATTTT. Amino acid sequence: CASSPDRISNQPQHF.

The chain carries TRBV9 and TRBJ1-1; 8 bases line up with TRBD1. J was trimmed by 1 base and V by 4 bases; bases with no gene match: 6. The CDR3 has 15 residues. Germline CDR1 reads SGDLS; CDR2 reads YYNGEE. The CDR3 reads CASSSTTGANTEAFF. CDR3 nucleotides: TGTGCCAGCAGCTCGACGACAGGGGCGAACACTGAAGCTTTCTTT.